A selection of T cell receptor beta chains follows, all from one sample in a study of blood T cells in healthy people across ages. TCRdb processed the 5' RACE reads anew with MiXCR; each CDR3 protein has one entry. The table has roughly 1.5 million distinct CDR3 sequences, 40% to 45% seen once; the top ten hold 4%. Sequenced: blood. These receptors were collected from a woman aged 18 to 35 in good health. Both conserved end residues are part of each CDR3. The order of the fields is V gene, CDR3 length, D gene, J gene, clone size, CDR3 protein, CDR3 DNA. A D gene is named only where the DNA matches it firmly. Not every row has a clone size; where given, it reads once, few, many or a size class.

TRBV7-9	14	NA	TRBJ1-1	NA	CASSSTRIQSEAFF	TGTGCCAGCAGCTCTACACGAATCCAGTCTGAAGCTTTCTTT
TRBV20-1	12	NA	TRBJ1-2	few	CSASVGYYGYTF	TGCAGTGCTAGTGTGGGGTACTATGGCTACACCTTC
TRBV2	13	NA	TRBJ2-7	once	CASSEGWLNEQYF	TGTGCCAGCAGTGAAGGGTGGCTCAATGAGCAGTACTTC
TRBV6-6	15	NA	TRBJ2-4	NA	CASSYSGQGKNIQYF	TGTGCCAGCAGTTACTCTGGCCAGGGCAAAAACATTCAGTACTTC
TRBV7-2	12	NA	TRBJ1-5	NA	CASSTSHQPQHF	TGTGCCAGCAGCACGAGTCATCAGCCCCAGCATTTT
TRBV20-1	13	NA	TRBJ1-2	few	CSADDQWGYGYTF	TGCAGTGCGGACGACCAGTGGGGCTATGGCTACACCTTC
TRBV6-5	13	TRBD2	TRBJ2-1	few	CASTRGGAFEQFF	TGTGCCAGCACTCGCGGGGGGGCGTTTGAGCAGTTCTTC
TRBV29-1	14	NA	TRBJ1-2	few	CSVAKPSRTGGYTF	TGCAGCGTTGCAAAACCCTCCCGGACCGGAGGCTACACCTTC
TRBV27	14	NA	TRBJ2-7	NA	CASSNRGGDYEQYF	TGTGCCAGCAGTAACAGGGGGGGGGACTACGAGCAGTACTTC
TRBV16	14	NA	TRBJ2-3	NA	CASSRGILTDTQYF	TGTGCCAGCAGCCGAGGGATACTCACAGATACGCAGTATTTT
TRBV11-2	15	NA	TRBJ2-1	few	CASSLYPGPYNEQFF	TGTGCCAGCAGCTTATATCCGGGGCCCTACAATGAGCAGTTCTTC
TRBV20-1	12	NA	TRBJ2-3	NA	CSARADADTQYF	TGCAGTGCTAGAGCCGACGCGGATACGCAGTATTTT
TRBV20-1	14	NA	TRBJ2-7	few	CSANTGLTPYEQYF	TGCAGTGCTAACACCGGGCTAACCCCCTACGAGCAGTACTTC
TRBV6-5	18	TRBD2	TRBJ2-1	NA	CASRFWSSGFSSYNEQFF	TGTGCCAGCAGATTCTGGTCTAGCGGGTTCAGCTCCTACAATGAGCAGTTCTTC
TRBV9	13	NA	TRBJ2-1	few	CASSVGGSGEQFF	TGTGCCAGCAGCGTAGGAGGGAGTGGTGAGCAGTTCTTC
TRBV29-1	13	TRBD2	TRBJ2-1	few	CSVASGIFNEQFF	TGCAGCGTGGCTAGCGGGATCTTTAATGAGCAGTTCTTC
TRBV6-6	14	NA	TRBJ2-5	NA	CASSFPGPAGGGYF	TGTGCCAGCAGTTTCCCGGGTCCAGCTGGTGGAGGGTACTTC
TRBV14	13	TRBD2	TRBJ2-5	NA	CASSLGLGGTQYF	TGTGCCAGCAGCCTGGGACTAGGTGGGACCCAGTACTTC
TRBV20-1	13	NA	TRBJ1-2	many	CSATAGGNYGYTF	TGCAGTGCTACTGCCGGAGGTAACTATGGCTACACCTTC
TRBV5-1	15	NA	TRBJ2-3	few	CASSLVAGSGDTQYF	TGCGCCAGCAGCTTGGTGGCAGGGAGTGGCGATACGCAGTATTTT
TRBV5-1	13	NA	TRBJ2-1	few	CASSLVGANEQFF	TGCGCCAGCAGCTTGGTAGGGGCCAATGAGCAGTTCTTC
TRBV20-1	12	NA	TRBJ2-5	NA	CSASWVGETQYF	TGCAGTGCTAGTTGGGTGGGGGAGACCCAGTACTTC
TRBV2	16	NA	TRBJ2-2	few	CASSEIGVSNTGELFF	TGTGCCAGCAGTGAAATCGGGGTTTCGAACACCGGGGAGCTGTTTTTT
TRBV6-5	13	TRBD1	TRBJ1-5	many	CASSQGAGQPQHF	TGTGCCAGCAGCCAGGGGGCCGGTCAGCCCCAGCATTTT
TRBV27	14	NA	TRBJ2-7	once	CASSSQDTSYEQYF	TGTGCCAGCAGTTCTCAGGACACCTCCTACGAGCAGTACTTC
TRBV6-1	15	NA	TRBJ1-1	NA	CASSLDGYMNTEAFF	TGTGCCAGCAGTCTTGACGGCTACATGAACACTGAAGCTTTCTTT
TRBV29-1	13	NA	TRBJ2-3	NA	CSGGSGPRDTQYF	TGCAGCGGGGGAAGTGGGCCCCGGGATACGCAGTATTTT
TRBV2	16	NA	TRBJ2-1	NA	CARERAPGDSYNEQFF	TGTGCCAGAGAACGCGCCCCGGGAGATTCCTACAATGAGCAGTTCTTC
TRBV6-2/TRBV6-3	16	NA	TRBJ2-5	few	CASSKVDRRFQETQYF	TGTGCCAGCAGTAAGGTGGACAGAAGGTTCCAAGAGACCCAGTACTTC
TRBV20-1	13	NA	TRBJ2-5	NA	CSARGQPQETQYF	TGCAGTGCTAGAGGGCAGCCACAAGAGACCCAGTACTTC
TRBV20-1	12	NA	TRBJ1-2	NA	CSARAGAEGYTF	TGCAGTGCTAGAGCAGGGGCAGAAGGCTACACCTTC
TRBV7-2	16	TRBD1	TRBJ1-5	NA	CASSLALGQFNQPQHF	TGTGCCAGCAGCTTAGCTTTGGGACAGTTCAATCAGCCCCAGCATTTT
TRBV5-1	14	TRBD2	TRBJ2-3	NA	CASSAGTSADTQYF	TGCGCCAGCAGCGCCGGGACTAGCGCAGATACGCAGTATTTT
TRBV2	11	NA	TRBJ1-1	many	CASSVGTEAFF	TGTGCCAGCAGTGTGGGGACTGAAGCTTTCTTT
TRBV5-1	15	TRBD2	TRBJ2-2	NA	CASSVAGVPTGELFF	TGCGCCAGCAGCGTAGCGGGAGTACCCACCGGGGAGCTGTTTTTT
TRBV20-1	13	TRBD1	TRBJ1-5	NA	CSASYQGVGPQHF	TGCAGTGCTAGCTACCAGGGGGTGGGGCCCCAGCATTTT
TRBV7-2	16	NA	TRBJ1-2	few	CASSLVSGQGTYGYTF	TGTGCCAGCAGCTTAGTATCTGGGCAGGGTACATATGGCTACACCTTC
TRBV29-1	14	TRBD1	TRBJ2-3	NA	CSVEDRGTTDTQYF	TGCAGCGTTGAAGACAGGGGGACCACAGATACGCAGTATTTT
TRBV20-1	17	NA	TRBJ2-3	few	CSARPPPGRSFLDTQYF	TGCAGTGCTAGACCCCCCCCGGGGCGGTCCTTCTTAGATACGCAGTATTTT
TRBV28	13	TRBD1	TRBJ2-4	NA	CASLTGTGVEQYF	TGTGCCAGCCTGACAGGGACAGGGGTAGAGCAGTACTTC
TRBV12-3/TRBV12-4	15	NA	TRBJ2-3	NA	CASSPTGGGTDTQYF	TGTGCCAGCAGCCCGACAGGTGGAGGGACAGATACGCAGTATTTT
TRBV20-1	13	TRBD1	TRBJ1-2	many	CSATGQGNYGYTF	TGCAGTGCTACTGGACAGGGTAACTATGGCTACACCTTC